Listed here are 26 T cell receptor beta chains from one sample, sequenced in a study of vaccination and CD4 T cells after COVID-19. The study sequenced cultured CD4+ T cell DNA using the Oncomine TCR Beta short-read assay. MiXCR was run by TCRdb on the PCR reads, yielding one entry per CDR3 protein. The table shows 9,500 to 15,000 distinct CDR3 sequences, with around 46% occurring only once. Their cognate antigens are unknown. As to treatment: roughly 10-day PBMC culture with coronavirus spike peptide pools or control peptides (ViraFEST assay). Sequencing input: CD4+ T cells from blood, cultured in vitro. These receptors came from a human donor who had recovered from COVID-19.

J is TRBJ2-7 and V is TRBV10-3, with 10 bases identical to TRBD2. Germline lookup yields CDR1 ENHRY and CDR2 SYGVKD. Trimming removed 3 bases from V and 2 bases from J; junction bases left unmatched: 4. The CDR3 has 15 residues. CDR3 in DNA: TGTGCCATCAGTGATTCCAGCGGGAGGGCCTACGAGCAGTACTTC. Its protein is CAISDSSGRAYEQYF.

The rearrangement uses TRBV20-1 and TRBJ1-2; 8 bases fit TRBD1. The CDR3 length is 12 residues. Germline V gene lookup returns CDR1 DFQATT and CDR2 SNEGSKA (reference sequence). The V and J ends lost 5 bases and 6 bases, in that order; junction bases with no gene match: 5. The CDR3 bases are TGCAGTGCTGGACAGGGAAGGGATGGCTACACCTTC. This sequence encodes CSAGQGRDGYTF.

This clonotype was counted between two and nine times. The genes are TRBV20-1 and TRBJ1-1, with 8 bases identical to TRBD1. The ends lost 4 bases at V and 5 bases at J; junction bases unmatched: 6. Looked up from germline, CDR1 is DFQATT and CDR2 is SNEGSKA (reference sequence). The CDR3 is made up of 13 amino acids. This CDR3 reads CSAISGTGTEAFF. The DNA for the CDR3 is TGCAGTGCTATTTCCGGGACAGGAACTGAAGCTTTCTTT.

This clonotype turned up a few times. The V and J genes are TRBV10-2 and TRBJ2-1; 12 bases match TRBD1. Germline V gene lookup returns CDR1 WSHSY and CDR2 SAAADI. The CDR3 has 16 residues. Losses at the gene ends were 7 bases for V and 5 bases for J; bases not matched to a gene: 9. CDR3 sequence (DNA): TGCGCCAGCACCGAGCCTGGGACAGGGGGCCACAATGAGCAGTTCTTC. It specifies CASTEPGTGGHNEQFF.

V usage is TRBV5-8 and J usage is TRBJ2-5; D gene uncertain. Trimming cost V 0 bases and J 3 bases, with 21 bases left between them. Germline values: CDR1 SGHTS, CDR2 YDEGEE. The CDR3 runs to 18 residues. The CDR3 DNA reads TGTGCCAGCAGCTTGGCCCTCTCGGCCTCCTACCGCAAAGAGACCCAGTACTTC. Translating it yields CASSLALSASYRKETQYF.

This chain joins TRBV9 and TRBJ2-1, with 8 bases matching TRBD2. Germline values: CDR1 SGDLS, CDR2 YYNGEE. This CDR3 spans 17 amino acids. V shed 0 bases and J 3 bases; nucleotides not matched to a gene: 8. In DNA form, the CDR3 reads TGTGCCAGCAGCGTAGAGGGACTAGGTACCATCTACAATGAGCAGTTCTTC. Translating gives CASSVEGLGTIYNEQFF.

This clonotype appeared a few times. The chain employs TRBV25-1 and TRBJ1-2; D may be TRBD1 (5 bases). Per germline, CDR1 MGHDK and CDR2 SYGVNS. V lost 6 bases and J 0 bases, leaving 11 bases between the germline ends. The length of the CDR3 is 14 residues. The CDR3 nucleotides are TGTGCCAGCAGCAGTCAGGGAACTAACTATGGCTACACCTTC. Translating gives CASSSQGTNYGYTF.

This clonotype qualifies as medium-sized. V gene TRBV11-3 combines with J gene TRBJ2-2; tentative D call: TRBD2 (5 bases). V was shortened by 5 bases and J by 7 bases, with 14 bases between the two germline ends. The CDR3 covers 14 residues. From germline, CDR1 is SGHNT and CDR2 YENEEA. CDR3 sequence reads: CASSPRPGGGELFF. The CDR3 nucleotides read TGTGCCAGCAGCCCCCGCCCCGGAGGCGGGGAGCTGTTTTTT.

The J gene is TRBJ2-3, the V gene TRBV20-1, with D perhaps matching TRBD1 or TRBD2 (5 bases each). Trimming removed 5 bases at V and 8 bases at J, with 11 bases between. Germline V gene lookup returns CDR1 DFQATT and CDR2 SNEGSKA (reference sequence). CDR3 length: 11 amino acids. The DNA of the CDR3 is TGCAGTGCTCAGAGGGGTGGTACGCAGTATTTT. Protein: CSAQRGGTQYF.

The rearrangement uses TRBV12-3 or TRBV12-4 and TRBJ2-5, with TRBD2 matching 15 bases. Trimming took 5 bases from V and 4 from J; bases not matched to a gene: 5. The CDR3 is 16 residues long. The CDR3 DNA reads TGTGCCAGCAGTATTGGACTAGCGGGAGGGCCAGAGACCCAGTACTTC. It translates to CASSIGLAGGPETQYF.

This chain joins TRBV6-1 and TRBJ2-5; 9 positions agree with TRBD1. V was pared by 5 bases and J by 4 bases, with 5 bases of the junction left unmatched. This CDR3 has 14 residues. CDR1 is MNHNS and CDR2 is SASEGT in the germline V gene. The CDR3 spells CASSPPTGGETQYF. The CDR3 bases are TGTGCCAGCAGTCCCCCGACAGGGGGAGAGACCCAGTACTTC.

The CDR3 coding sequence is TGTGCCAGCAGCTTAGTGTCAGGAGTAAACGAGCAGTACTTC. It codes for CASSLVSGVNEQYF. The J gene is TRBJ2-7, the V gene TRBV11-2; D call uncertain. Germline-derived CDR1 and CDR2 are SGHAT and FQNNGV. This CDR3 spans 14 amino acids. V lost 1 base and J 5 bases, leaving 12 bases between the germline ends.

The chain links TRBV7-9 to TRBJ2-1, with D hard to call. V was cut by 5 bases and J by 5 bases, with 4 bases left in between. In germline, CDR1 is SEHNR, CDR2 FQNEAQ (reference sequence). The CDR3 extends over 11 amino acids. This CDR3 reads CASSVNNEQFF. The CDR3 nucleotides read TGTGCCAGCAGCGTCAACAATGAGCAGTTCTTC.

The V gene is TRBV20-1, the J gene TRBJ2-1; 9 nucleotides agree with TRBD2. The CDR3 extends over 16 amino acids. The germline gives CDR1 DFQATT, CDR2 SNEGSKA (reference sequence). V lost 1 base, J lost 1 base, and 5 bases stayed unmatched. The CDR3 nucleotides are TGCAGTGCTAGAGTCCCTAGCGGGACTTCCTACAATGAGCAGTTCTTC. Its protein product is CSARVPSGTSYNEQFF.

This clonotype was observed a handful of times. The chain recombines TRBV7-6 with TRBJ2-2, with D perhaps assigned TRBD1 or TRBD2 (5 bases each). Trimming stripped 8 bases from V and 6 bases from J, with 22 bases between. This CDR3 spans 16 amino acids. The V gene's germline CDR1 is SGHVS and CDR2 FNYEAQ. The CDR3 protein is CASSERAGSRSGELFF. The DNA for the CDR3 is TGTGCCAGCTCTGAGAGGGCAGGGAGTCGATCCGGGGAGCTGTTTTTT.

The CDR3 protein is CASRIGGSYEQYF. The CDR3 DNA is TGTGCCAGCAGGATAGGGGGATCCTACGAGCAGTACTTC. The chain uses TRBV2 and TRBJ2-7, with D perhaps TRBD1 (6 bases). The CDR3 covers 13 residues. V shed 6 bases and J shed 1 base, with 10 bases lying between them. Germline lookup yields CDR1 SNHLY and CDR2 FYNNEI.

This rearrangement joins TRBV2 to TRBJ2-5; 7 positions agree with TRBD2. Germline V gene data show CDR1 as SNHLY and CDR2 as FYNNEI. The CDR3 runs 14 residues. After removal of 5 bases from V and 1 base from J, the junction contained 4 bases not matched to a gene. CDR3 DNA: TGTGCCAGCAGTAAGGGACTATCCCAAGAGACCCAGTACTTC. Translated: CASSKGLSQETQYF.

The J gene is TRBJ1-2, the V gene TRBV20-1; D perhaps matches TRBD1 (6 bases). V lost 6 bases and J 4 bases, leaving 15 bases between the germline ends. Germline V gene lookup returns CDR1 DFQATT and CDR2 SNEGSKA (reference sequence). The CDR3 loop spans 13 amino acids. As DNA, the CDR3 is TGCAGTGCCCCGCTTACGGACAGCTATGGCTACACCTTC. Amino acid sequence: CSAPLTDSYGYTF.

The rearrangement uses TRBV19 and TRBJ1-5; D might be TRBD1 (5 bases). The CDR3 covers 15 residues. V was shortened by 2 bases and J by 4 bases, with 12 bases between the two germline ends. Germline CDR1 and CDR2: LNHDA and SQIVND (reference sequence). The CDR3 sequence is CASSIWAQGNQPQHF. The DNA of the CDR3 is TGTGCCAGTAGTATATGGGCCCAGGGAAATCAGCCCCAGCATTTT.

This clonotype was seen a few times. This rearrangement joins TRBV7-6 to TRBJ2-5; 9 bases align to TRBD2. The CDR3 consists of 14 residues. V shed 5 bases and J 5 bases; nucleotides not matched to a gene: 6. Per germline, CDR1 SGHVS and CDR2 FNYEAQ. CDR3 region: CASSATSGWETQYF. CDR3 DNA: TGTGCCAGCAGCGCTACTAGCGGGTGGGAGACCCAGTACTTC.

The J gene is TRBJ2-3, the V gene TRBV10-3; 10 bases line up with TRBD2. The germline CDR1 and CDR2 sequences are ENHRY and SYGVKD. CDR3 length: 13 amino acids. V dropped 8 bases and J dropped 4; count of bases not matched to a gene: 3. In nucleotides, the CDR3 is TGTGCCATCGGACTAGCGGCAGCAGATACGCAGTATTTT. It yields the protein CAIGLAAADTQYF.

Here the CDR3 reads CASSPGTGGLLAVTQYF. The CDR3 region has the DNA TGTGCCAGCAGTCCCGGGACAGGGGGGTTATTGGCTGTGACCCAGTACTTC. The J gene is TRBJ2-5, the V gene TRBV28; 11 bases agree with TRBD1. The CDR3 totals 17 residues. V shed 5 bases, J shed 7 bases, and the junction held 15 bases outside the gene matches. Germline CDR1 and CDR2: MDHEN and SYDVKM. Supplemented by reference TRBV28 and TRBJ2-5, the full variable domain reads DVKVTQSSRYLVKRTGEKVFLECVQDMDHENMFWYRQDPGLGLRLIYFSYDVKMKEKGDIPEGYSVSREKKERFSLILESASTNQTSMYLCASSPGTGGLLAVTQYFGPGTRLLVL.

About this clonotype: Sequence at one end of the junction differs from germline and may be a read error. CDR3 bases: TGTGCCAGCAGTTTAACGGCCCTCTCCTGCGAGCAGTACTTC. Protein sequence: CASSLTALSCEQYF. The V call is TRBV27, the J call TRBJ2-7; D unclear. CDR1 and CDR2 (germline): MNHEY, SMNVEV (reference sequence). This CDR3 contains 14 residues.

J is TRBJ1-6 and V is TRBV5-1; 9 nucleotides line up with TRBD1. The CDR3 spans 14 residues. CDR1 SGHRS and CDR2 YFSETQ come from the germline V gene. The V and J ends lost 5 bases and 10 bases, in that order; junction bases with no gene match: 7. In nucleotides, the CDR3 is TGCGCCAGCAGAGAAGGGACAGGGCCCTCACCCCTCCACTTT. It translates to CASREGTGPSPLHF.

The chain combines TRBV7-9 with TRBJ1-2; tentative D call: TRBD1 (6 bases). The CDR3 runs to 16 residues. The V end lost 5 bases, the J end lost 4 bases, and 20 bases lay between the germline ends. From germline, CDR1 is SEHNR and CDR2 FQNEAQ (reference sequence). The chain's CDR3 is CASSLTGNPNSYGYTF. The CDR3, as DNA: TGTGCCAGCAGCCTCACAGGGAATCCGAACTCCTATGGCTACACCTTC.

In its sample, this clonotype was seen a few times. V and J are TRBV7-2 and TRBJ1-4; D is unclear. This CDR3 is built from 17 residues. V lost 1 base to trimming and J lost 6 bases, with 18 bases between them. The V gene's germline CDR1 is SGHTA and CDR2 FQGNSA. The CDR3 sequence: CASSLDGPGFWYEKLFF. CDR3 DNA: TGTGCCAGCAGCTTAGATGGGCCCGGATTTTGGTATGAAAAACTGTTTTTT.